The sequence of this T cell receptor beta chain was determined in a study of circulating and synovial CD4+ cells in juvenile arthritis (dated by TCRdb to the mid-2010s). Study-level background: TCRbeta CDR3 repertoires of circulating HLA-DR+ CD4 T cells, bulk blood CD4 T cells and synovial CD4 T cells were compared within each patient. Repertoire sequencing was performed with the aim of confirming enrichment of synovial clonotypes in a circulating synovial-like CD4 T cell subset. Results and caveats for the whole study, not just this receptor: No difference between circulating pathogenic-like lymphocytes and bulk blood T cells was detected by traditional Vbeta family usage analysis. Because T cell genome counts differed by at least an order of magnitude between CPL and bulk blood CD4 samples, sample-size effects were addressed. Circulating pathogenic-like lymphocytes clustered together with synovial T cells, and compared with bulk blood, the circulating pathogenic-like lymphocytes shared a substantially higher fraction of CDR3 sequences with synovium. Compared with bulk blood CD4 repertoires, both the synovial and the circulating pathogenic-like lymphocyte repertoires were less diverse, and some CPL samples were as oligoclonal as synovium. Because overlap with synovium was found to increase with sequencing depth, the full repertoire overlap was likely underestimated by the measured shared-clonotype fractions.

Receptor amplification or capture employed the immunoSEQ multiplex PCR assay. An external provider carried out the TCRbeta CDR3 sequencing as a commercial service. Per the authors' processing: The analyses used productive nucleotide sequences together with amino acid sequences obtained by in silico translation. Diversity was quantified by Renyi entropy over a range of alpha values, with sample size equalised by taking the median of 200 repeated subsamples. Pairwise repertoire distance was calculated as one minus the Chao-modified Jaccard index to correct for under-sampling and was used for clustering. Frequency-weighted overlap with synovial clonotypes was computed over 200 sample sizes, 200 draws without replacement each, and reported at the smaller sample's size. TCRdb provides this immuneACCESS table in a form limited to in-frame rearrangements. Some clones are lacking; in checked studies, under half of them reflect an unresolved V gene, and why the rest are absent is not known. The V and J calls and the clone size are those of that table, but D and trimming were determined from the DNA. For this sample the table gives about 39,000 clones, of which around 96% were detected only once. Roughly 0.7% of the sample is in the top ten clones.

The CDR3 runs 14 amino acids, cysteine and phenylalanine included. CDR3 DNA only is kept here, 42 bases in frame from base 1. The germline V gene specifies SGHDT as CDR1 and YYEEEE as CDR2. The junction shows trimming of 4 bases on V and 7 bases on J, and the gene matches do not reach 5 bases of it. The sequenced samples came from patients who had active juvenile idiopathic arthritis. Right after thawing, the cells went straight into sorting, and Live/Dead Fixable Near-IR Stain was used to exclude dead cells. Points on this clone: It lacks a known antigen. No quality values exist for individual bases; no much larger clone is one base distant.

Rearrangement joined TRBV5-6 to TRBJ2-4, with 10 junctional bases fitting TRBD1. This TCR derives from a human donor with juvenile idiopathic arthritis. Input material: CD4+ T cells from blood. The nucleotides are TGTGCCAGCAGCCTGGGACAGGGGATGAACATTCAGTACTTC. The translation is CASSLGQGMNIQYF.